This T cell receptor (beta chain) was sequenced for a study of tumor and adjacent non-tumor tissue in lung cancer. CDR1 and CDR2 from the germline V gene are DFQATT and SNEGSKA (reference sequence). V lost 0 bases to trimming and J lost 4 bases, with 12 bases between them. CDR3 length: 15 amino acids. No cell sorting was done before RNA was extracted from the tissue. Three rounds of nested PCR, following a modified ARM-PCR protocol, produced the TCRbeta library. TCRdb reprocessed the multiplex PCR reads with MiXCR, giving one entry per CDR3 protein. Altogether some 120,000 distinct CDR3 sequences are present, approximately 71% being singletons, with the ten largest covering roughly 13%.

What was sequenced was lung tumor tissue. The J gene is TRBJ2-2, the V gene TRBV20-1; no reliable D call. The TCR was taken from a man younger than 40 with non-small cell lung cancer. This CDR3 reads CSAREGVGVTGELFF. CDR3 coding DNA: TGCAGTGCTAGAGAAGGTGTAGGAGTCACCGGGGAGCTGTTTTTT.